The 28 T cell receptor beta chains below come from one sample, sequenced in a study of response to subunit inactivated influenza vaccine. TCRdb re-analysed the RT-PCR reads in MiXCR, keeping a single row per CDR3 protein. The data hold 860,000 or so distinct CDR3 sequences, with less than 25% observed a single time. This specimen consisted of PBMCs from blood, obtained about 5 days after vaccination. Source of these receptors: a man in his fifties or sixties who received an inactivated influenza vaccine.

This clonotype has a handful of counts. This chain uses TRBV12-3 or TRBV12-4 with TRBJ1-5, with a tentative D call TRBD1 (5 bases). V lost 6 bases and J 2 bases, leaving 14 bases between the germline ends. The CDR3 is 15 amino acids. The CDR3 spells CASSRSGNGNQPQHF. The DNA of the CDR3 is TGTGCCAGCAGCCGATCAGGGAATGGCAATCAGCCCCAGCATTTT.

This clonotype was seen a handful of times. The chain joins TRBV7-9 to TRBJ2-3, with 11 positions matching TRBD2. Unmatched junction bases numbered 6, after V lost 5 bases and J lost 5 bases. CDR3 size: 15 residues. Germline V gene lookup returns CDR1 SEHNR and CDR2 FQNEAQ (reference sequence). CDR3 DNA sequence: TGTGCCAGCAGCGAAACTAGCGGGGGAGGAGATACGCAGTATTTT. Protein: CASSETSGGGDTQYF.

The genes are TRBV20-1 and TRBJ2-5, with a tentative D call TRBD2 (5 bases). The germline CDR1 and CDR2 sequences are DFQATT and SNEGSKA (reference sequence). The CDR3 runs to 16 residues. Trimming cost V 0 bases and J 2 bases, with 16 bases left between them. CDR3 region: CSARDPNYSGQETQYF. The CDR3, as DNA: TGCAGTGCTAGAGACCCAAATTACAGCGGACAAGAGACCCAGTACTTC.

This clonotype was seen more than once but under ten times. The V and J genes are TRBV20-1 and TRBJ1-3, with D unresolved. The V gene's germline CDR1 is DFQATT and CDR2 SNEGSKA (reference sequence). V was shortened by 6 bases and J by 0 bases, with 15 bases between the two germline ends. The CDR3 consists of 15 residues. CDR3 in amino acids: CSAASQVLSGNTIYF. DNA for the CDR3: TGCAGTGCCGCCTCTCAGGTTCTCTCTGGAAACACCATATATTTT.

This clonotype showed up many times. V and J are TRBV10-3 and TRBJ1-1; D ambiguous. Germline CDR1 reads ENHRY; CDR2 reads SYGVKD. This CDR3 is built from 13 residues. The V gene lost 3 bases and the J gene lost 4 bases, with 9 bases spanning the gap. DNA of the CDR3: TGTGCCATCAGTGACTACCGGGGCACTGAAGCTTTCTTT. It codes for CAISDYRGTEAFF.

The rearrangement uses TRBV6-5 and TRBJ1-2, with D possibly TRBD1 on 5 matching bases. The CDR3 runs to 15 residues. Per germline, CDR1 MNHEY and CDR2 SVGAGI. Trimming shortened V by 0 bases and J by 7 bases, and 15 bases separated the two germline ends. The CDR3 DNA reads TGTGCCAGCAGTTACTCCAGGGCGAGAACAGGTGGCTACACCTTC. Protein product: CASSYSRARTGGYTF.

J is TRBJ2-1 and V is TRBV6-1, with TRBD2 matching 9 bases. This CDR3 is 13 amino acids long. CDR1 is MNHNS, CDR2 SASEGT, per germline. The ends lost 7 bases at V and 6 bases at J; junction bases unmatched: 4. This CDR3 is CASIRRGGNEQFF. The CDR3 DNA reads as TGTGCCAGCATACGGCGGGGGGGCAATGAGCAGTTCTTC.

A few counts support this clonotype. This chain joins TRBV12-3 or TRBV12-4 and TRBJ1-1; D uncertain. The V end was cut by 7 bases, the J end by 0 bases, with 15 bases between. This CDR3 region has 15 residues. In nucleotides, the CDR3 is TGTGCCAGCACCGAGCAGGTTGGGGTGAACACTGAAGCTTTCTTT. Its protein is CASTEQVGVNTEAFF.

This clonotype was detected only a few times. The chain has TRBV29-1 and TRBJ2-5; 11 bases map to TRBD2. J gave up 5 bases and V 1 base, and 12 bases lay outside the gene matches. Germline CDR1 reads SQVTM; CDR2 reads ANQGSEA. The CDR3 has 17 residues. The CDR3 here is CSVEGLAGQPSWETQYF. In nucleotides, the CDR3 is TGCAGCGTTGAAGGACTAGCGGGACAACCTAGTTGGGAGACCCAGTACTTC.

This sequence joins TRBV5-1 and TRBJ2-7, with 8 bases that match TRBD1. J was trimmed by 2 bases and V by 0 bases; bases with no gene match: 10. CDR1 and CDR2 from the germline V gene are SGHRS and YFSETQ. The CDR3 contains 17 residues. For the CDR3, the DNA is TGCGCCAGCAGCTTGGATACCGGGACAGGAGACACCTACGAGCAGTACTTC. Protein product: CASSLDTGTGDTYEQYF.

The chain recombines TRBV9 with TRBJ2-5, with 8 nucleotides matching TRBD2. The V and J ends lost 0 bases and 1 base, in that order; junction bases with no gene match: 8. The germline CDR1 and CDR2 sequences are SGDLS and YYNGEE. The CDR3 has 17 amino acids. The CDR3 spells CASSVGPAGALQETQYF. In DNA form, the CDR3 reads TGTGCCAGCAGCGTAGGGCCAGCGGGGGCCCTCCAAGAGACCCAGTACTTC.

This clonotype showed up many times. The chain employs TRBV12-3 or TRBV12-4 and TRBJ2-3; D gene unclear. Deletions cut 3 bases from V and 4 bases from J, with 11 bases between. CDR3 length: 14 residues. The DNA for the CDR3 is TGTGCCAGCAGTTTCGATAGGGTCGCAGATACGCAGTATTTT. It encodes CASSFDRVADTQYF.

The chain employs TRBV5-1 and TRBJ2-6; possible D gene TRBD1, 6 bases. The CDR3 length is 18 residues. Germline V gene lookup returns CDR1 SGHRS and CDR2 YFSETQ. With 5 bases removed from V and 0 bases from J, the gap between germline ends came to 18 bases. The CDR3 reads CASSPTGSLISGANVLTF. CDR3 DNA sequence: TGCGCCAGCAGTCCGACAGGATCCCTAATCTCTGGGGCCAACGTCCTGACTTTC.

This clonotype was detected a few times. This rearrangement joins TRBV10-3 to TRBJ2-1, with TRBD1 as a possible D gene (6 bases). The germline V gene has CDR1 ENHRY and CDR2 SYGVKD. V was trimmed by 3 bases and J by 5 bases, leaving 17 bases between them. The CDR3 is made up of 16 amino acids. CDR3 DNA: TGTGCCATCAGTGAATCAACAGGGAACACACACAATGAGCAGTTCTTC. Translated: CAISESTGNTHNEQFF.

This clonotype occurred many times. V and J are TRBV9 and TRBJ2-5; D is unresolved. The germline CDR1 and CDR2 sequences are SGDLS and YYNGEE. This CDR3 has 15 residues. V was shortened by 0 bases and J by 0 bases, with 9 bases between the two germline ends. Here the CDR3 DNA reads TGTGCCAGCAGCGTAGGAACAACGTACCAAGAGACCCAGTACTTC. It encodes CASSVGTTYQETQYF. The full variable domain, rest sourced from reference TRBV9 and TRBJ2-5, is DSGVTQTPKHLITATGQRVTLRCSPRSGDLSVYWYQQSLDQGLQFLIQYYNGEERAKGNILERFSAQQFPDLHSELNLSSLELGDSALYFCASSVGTTYQETQYFGPGTRLLVL.

The V call is TRBV2, the J call TRBJ1-1; D not resolved. The CDR3 contains 14 residues. Germline CDR1 SNHLY, CDR2 FYNNEI. Trimming left V 7 bases short and J 1 base short, with 13 bases between. The CDR3 loop reads CASKVPLGNTEAFF. CDR3 nucleotide sequence: TGTGCCAGCAAAGTCCCCCTAGGGAACACTGAAGCTTTCTTT.

V is TRBV4-1 and J is TRBJ2-7; weak D call: TRBD2 (6 bases). CDR1 and CDR2 from the germline V gene are MGHRA and YSYEKL. V was cut by 0 bases and J by 0 bases, with 12 bases left in between. CDR3 length: 16 amino acids. The CDR3 loop reads CASSQEGGVPSYEQYF. The CDR3 DNA is TGCGCCAGCAGCCAAGAGGGAGGCGTGCCCTCCTACGAGCAGTACTTC.

V usage is TRBV5-1 and J usage is TRBJ2-7; 9 positions match TRBD1. CDR1 and CDR2 (germline): SGHRS, YFSETQ. V trimming: 2 bases; J trimming: 6 bases; junction bases outside the gene matches: 9. The CDR3 has 15 amino acids. The CDR3 loop is CASSFGNRGLSEQYF. For the CDR3, the DNA is TGCGCCAGCAGCTTCGGGAACAGGGGGCTCAGCGAGCAGTACTTC.

The chain carries TRBV4-2 and TRBJ2-3; D gene uncertain. The V and J ends lost 0 bases and 5 bases respectively, with 12 bases between them. The CDR3 runs 15 residues. Germline CDR1 LGHNA, CDR2 YNFKEQ. CDR3: CASSQEATKGDTQYF. The CDR3, as DNA: TGTGCCAGCAGCCAAGAGGCAACCAAAGGAGATACGCAGTATTTT.

This clonotype came up a few times. This sequence joins TRBV3-1 and TRBJ2-5; 8 nucleotides agree with TRBD1. Germline-derived CDR1 and CDR2 are LGHDT and YNNKEL (reference sequence). The CDR3 contains 17 residues. Trimming at V came to 3 bases and at J to 5 bases, leaving 14 bases not matched to a gene. For the CDR3, the DNA is TGTGCCAGCAGCCACTGGCGGGGCCAGGGGGCTTGGGAGACCCAGTACTTC. This translates into CASSHWRGQGAWETQYF.

This clonotype was counted ten times or more. The gene calls are TRBV15 and TRBJ2-7; weak D call: TRBD2 (5 bases). This CDR3 spans 12 amino acids. Germline V lookup: CDR1 LNHNV, CDR2 YYDKDF (reference sequence). Between the trimmed V and J ends, which lost 2 bases and 5 bases, there was a span of 7 bases. The CDR3 reads CATSRTGDEQYF. CDR3 nucleotide sequence: TGTGCCACCAGCAGAACCGGGGACGAGCAGTACTTC.

This clonotype occurred many times. The DNA for the CDR3 is TGTGCCAGCAGCTCGGACAGGGCCTACAATGAGCAGTTCTTC. Its translation is CASSSDRAYNEQFF. The chain joins TRBV7-8 to TRBJ2-1; TRBD1 aligns across 8 bases. CDR3 length equals 14 residues. Unmatched junction bases numbered 1, after V lost 4 bases and J lost 2 bases. Germline CDR1 is SGHVS and CDR2 is FQNEAQ.

This clonotype has just a few counts. V usage is TRBV29-1 and J usage is TRBJ1-1; D unclear. The CDR3 extends over 10 amino acids. V lost 3 bases and J lost 11, with 10 bases in between. The germline V gene has CDR1 SQVTM and CDR2 ANQGSEA. CDR3 bases: TGCAGCGTTGATCATTCATACGCTTTCTTT. As protein: CSVDHSYAFF.

This clonotype was detected only a few times. The V and J genes are TRBV4-2 and TRBJ2-3; the D is unclear. The germline V gene has CDR1 LGHNA and CDR2 YNFKEQ. CDR3 length: 13 residues. Trimming pared 3 bases from V and 1 base from J, leaving 5 bases between. The CDR3 here is CASSQHGTDTQYF. CDR3 DNA sequence: TGTGCCAGCAGCCAGCACGGCACAGATACGCAGTATTTT.

This clonotype was detected only a few times. The chain is built from TRBV28 and TRBJ2-3; D is unresolved. The germline V gene has CDR1 MDHEN and CDR2 SYDVKM. V lost 3 bases and J 7 bases, leaving 11 bases between the germline ends. The CDR3 is 13 residues long. The CDR3 reads CASSFRDFYTQYF. The DNA for the CDR3 is TGTGCCAGCAGTTTCCGCGACTTCTATACGCAGTATTTT.

V is TRBV6-1 and J is TRBJ2-5, with D maybe TRBD1 (5 bases). V was trimmed by 8 bases and J by 7 bases, leaving 26 bases between them. Germline assignment: CDR1 MNHNS and CDR2 SASEGT. This CDR3 region has 16 residues. The CDR3 here is CASLSDRGPTWGTQYF. CDR3 sequence (DNA): TGTGCCAGCCTCTCAGATAGGGGTCCAACATGGGGGACCCAGTACTTC.

The DNA for the CDR3 is TGTGCCAGCAGCCGACTAGCGCTCTCCTACGAGCAGTACTTC. Amino acid sequence: CASSRLALSYEQYF. The chain combines TRBV6-2 or TRBV6-3 with TRBJ2-7, with TRBD2 identical over 8 bases. The CDR3 is 14 amino acids. J was trimmed by 0 bases and V by 6 bases; bases with no gene match: 4. Germline-derived CDR1 and CDR2 are MNHEY and SVGEGT.

There are a few counts of this clonotype. The CDR3 coding sequence is TGTGCCAGCAGCTTGTCTAGCGGGTTCTCCTACGAGCAGTACTTC. This codes for CASSLSSGFSYEQYF. This sequence joins TRBV7-2 and TRBJ2-7, with 8 bases aligning to TRBD2. Germline V gives CDR1 SGHTA, CDR2 FQGNSA. With 3 bases clipped from V and 0 bases from J, the junction kept 4 bases outside the gene matches. The CDR3 contains 15 residues.